This T cell receptor beta chain was documented in a study of cytomegalovirus exposure and HLA in healthy donors. This clone showed up just once. This PCR relied on a set of 60 Vbeta primers and 13 Jbeta primers. The data were produced by immunoSEQ multiplex PCR, yet TCRdb's version contains in-frame clones alone and is incomplete. Of some 150,000 clones listed, 85% to 90% were seen once; the top ten hold approximately 4.7%. This CDR3 has 15 residues. CDR1 and CDR2 from the germline V gene are SGDLS and YYNGEE. V was cut by 3 bases and J by 4 bases, with 13 bases left in between. V usage is TRBV9 and J usage is TRBJ2-2; a weak D match, TRBD2 (5 bases). The receptor's source is a woman younger than 45 in good health and CMV-seronegative. The sample taken for sequencing was PBMCs. CDR3 DNA: TGTGCCAGCAGCGGAGGGCAGAGAGGCACCGGGGAGCTGTTTTTT. This encodes CASSGGQRGTGELFF.